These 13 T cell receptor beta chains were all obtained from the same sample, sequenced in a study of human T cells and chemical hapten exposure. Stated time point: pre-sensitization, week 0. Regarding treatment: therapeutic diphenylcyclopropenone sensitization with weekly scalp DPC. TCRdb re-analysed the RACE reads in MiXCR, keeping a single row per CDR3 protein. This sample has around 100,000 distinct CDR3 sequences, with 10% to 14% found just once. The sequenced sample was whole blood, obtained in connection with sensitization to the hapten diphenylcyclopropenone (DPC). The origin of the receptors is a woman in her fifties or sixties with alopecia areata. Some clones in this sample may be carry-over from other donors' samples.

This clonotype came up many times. The CDR3 spells CASSSQTGALGEQFF. CDR3 sequence (DNA): TGTGCCAGCAGCTCCCAAACAGGGGCCCTGGGTGAGCAGTTCTTC. The J gene is TRBJ2-1, the V gene TRBV7-8; TRBD1 matches 7 bases. The CDR3 covers 15 residues. The trim removed 4 bases at V and 9 bases at J, leaving 12 bases unmatched. Germline CDR1 reads SGHVS; CDR2 reads FQNEAQ.

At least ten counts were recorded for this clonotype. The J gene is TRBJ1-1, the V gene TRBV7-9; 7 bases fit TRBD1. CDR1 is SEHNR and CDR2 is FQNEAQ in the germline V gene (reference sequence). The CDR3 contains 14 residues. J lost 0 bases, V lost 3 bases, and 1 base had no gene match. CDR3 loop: CASSLGQLNTEAFF. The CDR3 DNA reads TGTGCCAGCAGCTTGGGACAGCTGAACACTGAAGCTTTCTTT. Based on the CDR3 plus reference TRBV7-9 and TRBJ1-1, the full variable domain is DTGVSQNPRHKITKRGQNVTFRCDPISEHNRLYWYRQTLGQGPEFLTYFQNEAQLEKSRLLSDRFSAERPKGSFSTLEIQRTEQGDSAMYLCASSLGQLNTEAFFGQGTRLTVV.

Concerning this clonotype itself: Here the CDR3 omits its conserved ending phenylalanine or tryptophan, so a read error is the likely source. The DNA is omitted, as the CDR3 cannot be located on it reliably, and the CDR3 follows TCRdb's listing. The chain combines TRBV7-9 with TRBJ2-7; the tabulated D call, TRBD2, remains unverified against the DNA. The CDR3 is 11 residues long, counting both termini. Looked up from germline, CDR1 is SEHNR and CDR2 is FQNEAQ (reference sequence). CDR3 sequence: CASSPGPILQY.

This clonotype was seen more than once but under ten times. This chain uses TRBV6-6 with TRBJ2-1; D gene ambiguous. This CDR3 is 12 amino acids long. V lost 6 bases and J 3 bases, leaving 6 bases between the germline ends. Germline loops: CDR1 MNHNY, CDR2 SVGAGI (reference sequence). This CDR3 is CASSRIYNEQFF. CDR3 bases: TGTGCCAGCAGCAGGATCTACAATGAGCAGTTCTTC.

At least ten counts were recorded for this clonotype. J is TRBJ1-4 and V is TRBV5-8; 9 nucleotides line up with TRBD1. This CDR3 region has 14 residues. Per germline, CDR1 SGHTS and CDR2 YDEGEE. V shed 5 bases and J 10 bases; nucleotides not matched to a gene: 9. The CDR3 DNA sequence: TGTGCCAGCAGGACCGGGACAGGGAACGGAAAACTGTTTTTT. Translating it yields CASRTGTGNGKLFF.

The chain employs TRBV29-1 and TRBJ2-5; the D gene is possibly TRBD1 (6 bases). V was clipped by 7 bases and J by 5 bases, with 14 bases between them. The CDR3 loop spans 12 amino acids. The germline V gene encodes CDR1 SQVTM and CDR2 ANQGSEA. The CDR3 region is CSGKQGSETQYF. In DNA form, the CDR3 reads TGCAGCGGCAAACAGGGTTCGGAGACCCAGTACTTC.

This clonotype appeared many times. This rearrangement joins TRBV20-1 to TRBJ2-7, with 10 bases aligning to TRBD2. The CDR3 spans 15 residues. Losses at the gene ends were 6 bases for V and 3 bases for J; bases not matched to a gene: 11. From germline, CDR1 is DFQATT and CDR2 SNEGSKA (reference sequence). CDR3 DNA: TGCAGTGCCACCTCTAGCGGGGGATCCTTCTACGAGCAGTACTTC. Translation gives CSATSSGGSFYEQYF.

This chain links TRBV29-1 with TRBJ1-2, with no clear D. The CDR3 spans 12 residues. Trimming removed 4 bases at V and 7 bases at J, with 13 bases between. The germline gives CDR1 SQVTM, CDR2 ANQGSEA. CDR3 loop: CSVVHPLGGYTF. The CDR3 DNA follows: TGCAGCGTTGTTCATCCCTTGGGTGGCTACACCTTC.

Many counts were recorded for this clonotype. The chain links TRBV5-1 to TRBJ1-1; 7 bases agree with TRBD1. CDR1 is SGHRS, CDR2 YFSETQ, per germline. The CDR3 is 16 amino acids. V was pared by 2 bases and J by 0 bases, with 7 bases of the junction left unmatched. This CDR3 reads CASSFDRAKLNTEAFF. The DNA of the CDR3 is TGCGCCAGCAGCTTCGACAGGGCAAAGTTGAACACTGAAGCTTTCTTT.

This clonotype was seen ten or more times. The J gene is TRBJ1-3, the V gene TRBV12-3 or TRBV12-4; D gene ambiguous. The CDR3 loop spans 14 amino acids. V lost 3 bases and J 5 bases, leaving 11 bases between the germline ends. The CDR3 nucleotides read TGTGCCAGCAGTTTTGTCGGGGTTAGAAACACCATATATTTT. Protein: CASSFVGVRNTIYF.

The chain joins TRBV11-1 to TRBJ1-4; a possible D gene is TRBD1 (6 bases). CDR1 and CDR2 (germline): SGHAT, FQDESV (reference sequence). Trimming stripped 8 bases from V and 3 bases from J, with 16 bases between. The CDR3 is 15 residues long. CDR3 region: CASGWWGRSNEKLFF. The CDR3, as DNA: TGTGCCAGCGGCTGGTGGGGGCGTTCTAATGAAAAACTGTTTTTT.

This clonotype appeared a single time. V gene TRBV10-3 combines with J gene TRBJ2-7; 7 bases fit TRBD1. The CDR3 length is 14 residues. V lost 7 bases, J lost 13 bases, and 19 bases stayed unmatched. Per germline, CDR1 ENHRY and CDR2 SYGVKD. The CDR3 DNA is TGTGCCATCACCCACGCCAAGGGGGCTATGCCCTTATACTTC. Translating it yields CAITHAKGAMPLYF.

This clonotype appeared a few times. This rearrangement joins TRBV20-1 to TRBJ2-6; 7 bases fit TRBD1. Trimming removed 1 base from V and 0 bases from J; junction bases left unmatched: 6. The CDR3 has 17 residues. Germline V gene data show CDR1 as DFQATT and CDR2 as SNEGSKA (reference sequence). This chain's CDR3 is CSARVTGAPSGANVLTF. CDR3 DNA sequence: TGCAGTGCTAGAGTCACAGGGGCACCCTCTGGGGCCAACGTCCTGACTTTC.